The TCR beta chain described here comes from a study of T cell responses to AZD1222 COVID-19 vaccine. Study-wide results and limits: Females outnumbered males among donors, who were mostly white British; clonal diversity was possibly underestimated.

A remark on this clone: Its target is not known.

Here immunoSEQ multiplex PCR was the method, and the copy in TCRdb shows in-frame clones only, minus some. This sample yields fewer than 150,000 clones, of which approximately 92% are seen a single time; 6% to 7.5% belongs to the top ten. V shed 0 bases and J shed 11 bases, with 13 bases lying between them. Germline CDR1 and CDR2: SGHVS and FQNEAQ. The CDR3 contains 13 residues. The sample was peripheral blood, taken 28 days after the second AZD1222 dose. The sequence was obtained from an adult who received the AZD1222 COVID-19 vaccine. The chain recombines TRBV7-8 with TRBJ1-1; D gene uncertain. CDR3 in DNA: TGTGCCAGCAGCTTAGCATCACCCGGGCGGGCTTTCTTT. It specifies CASSLASPGRAFF. Variable domain in full (rest from reference TRBV7-8 and TRBJ1-1): GAGVSQSPRYKVAKRGQDVALRCDPISGHVSLFWYQQALGQGPEFLTYFQNEAQLDKSGLPSDRFFAERPEGSVSTLKIQRTQQEDSAVYLCASSLASPGRAFFGQGTRLTVV.